This TCR beta chain was obtained from a study of neurological immune-mediated disorders. Study findings and constraints: Among 34 multiple sclerosis patients, 18 had repertoires that phylogenetic grouping placed in one related-CDR3 cluster, a possible signature.

This clonotype was recorded at least ten times. Its antigen remains unknown. TCRdb fed the 5' RACE reads into MiXCR, producing one record per CDR3 protein. Among roughly 60,000 distinct CDR3 sequences listed, under 4.5% were seen once. The sequencing sample was made of PBMCs. This receptor was identified in a woman aged 25 to 39 with multiple sclerosis.

The chain's CDR3 is CAGSGAATGELFF. The CDR3, as DNA: TGTGCCGGTTCAGGGGCTGCCACCGGGGAGCTGTTTTTT. The V call is TRBV6-2 or TRBV6-3, the J call TRBJ2-2; tentative D call: TRBD1 (6 bases). The length of the CDR3 is 13 residues. Trimming removed 11 bases from V and 4 bases from J, with 14 bases in between. Germline-derived CDR1 and CDR2 are MNHEY and SVGEGT.